Following are 11 T cell receptor beta chains from one sample sequenced in a study of blood T cell repertoires in COVID-19. The assay was immunoSEQ multiplex PCR, and TCRdb's table has in-frame clones only and misses some. The sample consists of some 210,000 clones, approximately 90% of them appearing once. Sequencing was performed on peripheral blood. Receptors were obtained from a man between 60 and 70 years old with COVID-19, enrolled during active disease.

V gene TRBV19 combines with J gene TRBJ1-5; D may be TRBD1 (6 bases). The CDR3 extends over 15 amino acids. V dropped 4 bases and J dropped 4 bases, with 14 bases sitting between them. CDR1 is LNHDA, CDR2 SQIVND, per germline (reference sequence). The CDR3 DNA is TGTGCCAGTAGTACCCGCGCTCAGGGGAATCAGCCCCAGCATTTT. It yields the protein CASSTRAQGNQPQHF.

The chain uses TRBV18 and TRBJ1-2, with D possibly matching TRBD1 (5 bases). Germline V gene data show CDR1 as KGHSH and CDR2 as LQKENI. Trimming took 2 bases from V and 4 from J, leaving 8 bases between them. CDR3 length equals 13 residues. In nucleotides, the CDR3 is TGTGCCAGCTCACCATCGGGGGTCTATGGCTACACCTTC. It specifies CASSPSGVYGYTF.

This chain links TRBV7-2 with TRBJ2-7, with 9 bases aligning to TRBD1. From germline, CDR1 is SGHTA and CDR2 FQGNSA. The trim removed 0 bases at V and 4 bases at J, leaving 4 bases unmatched. The CDR3 runs 15 residues. The CDR3 nucleotides are TGTGCCAGCAGCTTAGCCGGGACAGGGAATTACGAGCAGTACTTC. Translated: CASSLAGTGNYEQYF. The full variable domain, rest sourced from reference TRBV7-2 and TRBJ2-7, is GAGVSQSPSNKVTEKGKDVELRCDPISGHTALYWYRQSLGQGLEFLIYFQGNSAPDKSGLPSDRFSAERTGGSVSTLTIQRTQQEDSAVYLCASSLAGTGNYEQYFGPGTRLTVT.

This clone was recorded only once. The genes are TRBV29-1 and TRBJ2-7; 12 bases align to TRBD2. The CDR3 totals 13 residues. V was pared by 7 bases and J by 1 base, with 2 bases of the junction left unmatched. Germline CDR1 reads SQVTM; CDR2 reads ANQGSEA. CDR3 region: CSATSGRSYEQYF. The CDR3 DNA sequence: TGCAGCGCTACTAGCGGGAGGTCCTACGAGCAGTACTTC.

The chain carries TRBV19 and TRBJ1-5; D is unresolved. Germline V lookup: CDR1 LNHDA, CDR2 SQIVND (reference sequence). The CDR3 totals 12 residues. The V gene lost 5 bases and the J gene lost 4 bases, with 6 bases spanning the gap. The CDR3 region has the DNA TGTGCCAGTAGTCCTAGGAATCAGCCCCAGCATTTT. Its translation: CASSPRNQPQHF.

The chain employs TRBV3-1 (or the pseudogene TRBV3-2) and TRBJ1-4; perhaps TRBD1 as D (6 bases). This CDR3 is 15 amino acids long. Per the germline V gene, CDR1 is LGHDT and CDR2 is YNNKEL (reference sequence). V was cut by 4 bases and J by 0 bases, with 9 bases left in between. DNA of the CDR3: TGTGCCAGCAGCCGGGGGCTTGCAACTAATGAAAAACTGTTTTTT. Its protein product is CASSRGLATNEKLFF.

This chain connects TRBV5-1 to TRBJ2-2; a weak D match, TRBD2 (5 bases). The CDR3 has 16 residues. Germline V lookup: CDR1 SGHRS, CDR2 YFSETQ. The V gene lost 4 bases and the J gene lost 2 bases, with 15 bases spanning the gap. For the CDR3, the DNA is TGCGCCAGCAGCGTGACTACTACCCAAAACACCGGGGAGCTGTTTTTT. Translated: CASSVTTTQNTGELFF.

The chain joins TRBV2 to TRBJ2-3; D is undetermined. This CDR3 is built from 11 residues. In germline, CDR1 is SNHLY, CDR2 FYNNEI. V lost 2 bases to trimming and J lost 6 bases, with 3 bases between them. The CDR3 spells CASSEPDTQYF. CDR3 in DNA: TGTGCCAGCAGTGAACCGGATACGCAGTATTTT.

The chain is built from TRBV5-5 and TRBJ1-5, with 7 bases matching TRBD1. Looked up from germline, CDR1 is SGHKS and CDR2 is YYEKEE (reference sequence). Germline trimming cut 9 bases from V and 3 bases from J; bases unmatched to any gene: 15. This CDR3 is 16 amino acids long. CDR3 nucleotide sequence: TGTGCCATCCAACCCCCATGTGACAGGGACAATCAGCCCCAGCATTTT. Its protein product is CAIQPPCDRDNQPQHF.

The chain links TRBV30 to TRBJ1-2; a possible D gene is TRBD1 (6 bases). This CDR3 contains 14 residues. The V end was cut by 4 bases, the J end by 4 bases, with 16 bases between. The germline V gene has CDR1 GTSNPN and CDR2 SVGIG (reference sequence). The CDR3 region is CAWNANRVSYGYTF. The CDR3 DNA reads as TGTGCCTGGAACGCTAACAGGGTTAGCTATGGCTACACCTTC.

Turning to this clone: Other nucleotide sequences in the sample specify the same CDR3. The rearrangement joins TRBV18 to TRBJ1-1; D possibly corresponds to TRBD1 (5 bases). The V gene lost 1 base and the J gene lost 3 bases, with 9 bases spanning the gap. The CDR3 length is 14 residues. CDR1 is KGHSH, CDR2 LQKENI, per germline. The CDR3 here is CASSPLRGDTEAFF. The DNA for the CDR3 is TGTGCCAGCTCACCACTTAGGGGTGACACTGAAGCTTTCTTT.